This is a list of T cell receptor beta chains from one sample in a study of T cells in Graves' hyperthyroidism and ophthalmopathy. TCRdb ran MiXCR on the multiplex PCR reads and lists one entry per CDR3 protein. This sample has hundreds of thousands of distinct CDR3 sequences, with 35% to 40% found just once. The material sequenced was blood. The receptors were sampled from a man aged 18 to 29 with Graves' hyperthyroidism. Each CDR3 is given with its conserved first and last residue. Each record gives: CDR3 protein, J gene, V gene.

cdr3_aa: CASSIYGQGNRQPQHF
j_call: TRBJ1-5
v_call: TRBV19

cdr3_aa: CSASLDSSEQYF
j_call: TRBJ2-7
v_call: TRBV20-1

cdr3_aa: CASSYQRTDTEAFF
j_call: TRBJ1-1
v_call: TRBV12-3/TRBV12-4

cdr3_aa: CASSQSGGQQPPHF
j_call: TRBJ1-5
v_call: TRBV9

cdr3_aa: CSEHGGQETQYF
j_call: TRBJ2-5
v_call: TRBV20-1

cdr3_aa: CASSDQGAHLNEQYF
j_call: TRBJ2-7
v_call: TRBV25-1

cdr3_aa: CSVLPGGVTEAFF
j_call: TRBJ1-1
v_call: TRBV29-1

cdr3_aa: CASSPTWDIYNSPLHF
j_call: TRBJ1-6
v_call: TRBV7-2

cdr3_aa: CASLGDRVRETQYF
j_call: TRBJ2-5
v_call: TRBV7-8

cdr3_aa: CASTSVGATEAFF
j_call: TRBJ1-1
v_call: TRBV7-2

cdr3_aa: CASSRRDRGSNTGELFF
j_call: TRBJ2-2
v_call: TRBV9

cdr3_aa: CSTGSWRSGELFF
j_call: TRBJ2-2
v_call: TRBV29-1

cdr3_aa: CASSVHTSVQETQYF
j_call: TRBJ2-5
v_call: TRBV9

cdr3_aa: CASSQEGGLWNEKLFF
j_call: TRBJ1-4
v_call: TRBV5-1